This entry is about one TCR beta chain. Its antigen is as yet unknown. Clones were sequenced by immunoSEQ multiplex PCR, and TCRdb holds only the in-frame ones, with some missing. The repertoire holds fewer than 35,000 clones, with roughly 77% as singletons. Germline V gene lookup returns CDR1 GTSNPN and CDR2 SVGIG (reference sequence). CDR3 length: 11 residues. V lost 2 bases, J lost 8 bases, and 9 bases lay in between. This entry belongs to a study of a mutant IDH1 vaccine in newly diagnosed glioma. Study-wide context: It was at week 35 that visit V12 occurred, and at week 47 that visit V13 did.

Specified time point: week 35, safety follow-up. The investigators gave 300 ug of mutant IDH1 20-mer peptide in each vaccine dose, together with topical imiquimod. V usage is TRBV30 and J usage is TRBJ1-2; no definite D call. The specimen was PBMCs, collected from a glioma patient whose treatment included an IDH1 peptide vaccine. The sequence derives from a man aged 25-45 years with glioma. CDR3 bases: TGTGCCTGGAGTAATCGGGAGGGCTACACCTTC. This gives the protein CAWSNREGYTF.